This TCR beta chain was profiled in a study of ipilimumab plus nivolumab after autologous stem cell transplantation. Study details: Both relapsed and primary refractory DLBCL were included.

Assay used: immunoSEQ multiplex PCR; TCRdb lists only in-frame clones, some missing. The repertoire holds around 16,000 clones, with roughly four fifths as singletons. Dosing: nivolumab 3 mg/kg IV, weeks 1, 4, 7, 10, then every two weeks to week 26. With V trimmed by 1 base and J by 6 bases, 18 bases remained unmatched. This CDR3 has 20 amino acids. Germline CDR1 and CDR2: SGHVS and FQNEAQ. The sequence was collected from a male donor with diffuse large B-cell lymphoma. The V gene is TRBV7-8, the J gene TRBJ2-2; 9 bases align to TRBD2. The sequences come from PBMCs, collected in a trial of ipilimumab plus nivolumab as post-transplant consolidation. The CDR3 sequence: CASSLVRRGLAGPLAGELFF. The CDR3 DNA follows: TGTGCCAGCAGCTTAGTGAGGAGAGGGCTAGCGGGGCCCCTCGCCGGGGAGCTGTTTTTT.